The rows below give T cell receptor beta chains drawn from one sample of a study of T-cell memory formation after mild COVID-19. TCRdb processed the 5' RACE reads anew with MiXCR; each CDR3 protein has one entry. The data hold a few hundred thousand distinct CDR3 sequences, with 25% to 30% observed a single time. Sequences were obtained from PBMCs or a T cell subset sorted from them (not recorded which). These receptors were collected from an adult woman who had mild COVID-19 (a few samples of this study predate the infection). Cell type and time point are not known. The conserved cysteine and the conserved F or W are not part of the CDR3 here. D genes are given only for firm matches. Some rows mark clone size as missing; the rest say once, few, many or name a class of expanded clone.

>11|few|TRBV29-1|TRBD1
SVVGTGYNEQF
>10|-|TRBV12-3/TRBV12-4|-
ASSFSGTEQY
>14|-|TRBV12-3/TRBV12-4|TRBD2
ASSLGVLGGQETQY
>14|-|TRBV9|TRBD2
ASSPNSGSSYNEQF
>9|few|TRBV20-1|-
SAPKSEKLF
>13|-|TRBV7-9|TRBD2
ASSLALAGGHEQY
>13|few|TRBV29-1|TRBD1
SVETERTGLYEQY
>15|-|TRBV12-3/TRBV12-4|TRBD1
ASSSGPYRGSYNEQF
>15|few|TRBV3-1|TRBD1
ASSHVVAGQAYNEQF
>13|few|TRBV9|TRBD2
ASSVASGRANEQF
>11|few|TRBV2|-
ASSVEGYEKLF
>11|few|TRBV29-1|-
SGKAANTGELF
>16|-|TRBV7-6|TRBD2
ASSLAGTRTSGRRTQY
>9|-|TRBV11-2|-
ASSLDAEQF
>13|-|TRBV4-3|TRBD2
ASSYTAGGYNEQF
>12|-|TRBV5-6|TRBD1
ASSFVDRSYEQY
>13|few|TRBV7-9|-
ASSSPPEVTYEQY
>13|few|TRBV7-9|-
ASSLKQKGNDIQY
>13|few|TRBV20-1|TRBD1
SARDQGQANTEAF
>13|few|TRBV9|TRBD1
ASSVGDRAFYEQY
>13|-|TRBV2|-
ASSEVGTSNQPQH
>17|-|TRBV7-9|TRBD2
ASSLVGVAGPSSYNEQF
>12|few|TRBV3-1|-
ASSQEGGRDEQY
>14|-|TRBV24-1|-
ATSDRDQGLDETQY
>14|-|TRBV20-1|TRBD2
SASEWGSGIQETQY
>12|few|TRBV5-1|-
ASSPRTDNYGYT
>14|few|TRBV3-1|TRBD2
ASSRGTSALSYEQY
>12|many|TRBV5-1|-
ASSWGHANTEAF
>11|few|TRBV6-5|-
ASSGLRRETQY